This is a list of T cell receptor beta chains from one sample in a study of cytomegalovirus exposure and HLA in healthy donors. The data were produced by immunoSEQ multiplex PCR, yet TCRdb's version contains in-frame clones alone and is incomplete. The table lists roughly 130,000 clones, roughly 73% of them singletons. The sequenced sample was PBMCs. These receptor sequences come from a woman between 40 and 55 years old in good health and CMV-seronegative. CDR3s include the opening cysteine and the closing phenylalanine or tryptophan.

TRBJ1-1,TRBV10-3,CAISPLQLTNTEAFF
TRBJ2-5,TRBV10-3,CATRWGKEQGETQYF
-,TRBV27,CASSPLLTGISSYEQYF
TRBJ1-6,TRBV5-1,CASSLGWASDNSPLHF
TRBJ2-1,TRBV9,CASSNPVEGASSYNEQFF
TRBJ1-5,TRBV27,CASSVQGYSNQPQHF
TRBJ1-2,TRBV5-1,CASSLDASRGYTF
TRBJ2-5,TRBV13,CASSFGTSETQYF
TRBJ1-4,TRBV7-9,CASSSYGANEKLFF
TRBJ1-4,TRBV7-8,CASSLGRAPRSEKLFF
TRBJ2-2,TRBV9,CASSVEVGDTNTGELFF
TRBJ1-2,TRBV19,CASYGRGWAGYTF
TRBJ2-1,TRBV2,CASSVLAWEQFF
TRBJ2-1,TRBV2,CASSLAGGHEQFF
TRBJ2-1,TRBV18,CASSPSLRGGVNEQFF
TRBJ2-3,TRBV7-2,CASSWGQGSADTQYF
TRBJ1-1,TRBV5-1,CASSLTGTENTEAFF
TRBJ1-2,TRBV21-1,CASSNRTDRDNYGYTF
TRBJ1-5,TRBV7-8,CASSFTGSNQPQHF
TRBJ2-7,TRBV6-6,CASSSGQKSTYF
TRBJ1-5,TRBV19,CASSTGLGQNQPQHF
TRBJ1-6,TRBV5-1,CASTYGTAESSYNSPLHF
TRBJ1-2,TRBV11-2,CASSLGSGANF
TRBJ2-4,TRBV18,CASSPRSSMDRGKAKNIQYF
TRBJ1-6,TRBV5-1,CASSSDRGNNSPLHF
TRBJ1-2,TRBV12-5,CASGPPGQAPYGYTF
TRBJ1-5,TRBV13,CASSLRRNQPQHF
TRBJ1-6,TRBV14,CASRPDRGSPLHF
TRBJ2-1,TRBV10-3,CAISSKTGSRYNEQFF
TRBJ1-4,TRBV9,CASSLGVQVNEKLFF
TRBJ1-5,TRBV19,CASNPDRDQPQHF
TRBJ1-5,TRBV5-6,CASSALGASNQPQHF
TRBJ1-1,TRBV7-9,CASAFGAEAFF
TRBJ1-2,TRBV13,CASSFSKGQGGYGYTF
TRBJ1-6,TRBV6-5,CASKGGSYNSPLHF
TRBJ2-3,TRBV6-6,CASRSQGVDTQYF
TRBJ2-2,TRBV5-4,CASRVGGAGGELFF
TRBJ2-3,TRBV5-4,CASSFGQGAQYF
TRBJ1-5,TRBV2,CASSGTGGGSSNQPQHF
TRBJ2-7,TRBV12-5,CASGWDNYEQYF
TRBJ2-5,TRBV9,CASSVWGGEQETQYF
TRBJ2-1,TRBV6-1,CASSGEYRAGEQFF
TRBJ2-2,TRBV6-1,CASRLDFNTGELFF
TRBJ1-1,TRBV5-1,CASGLGVNTEAFF
TRBJ2-2,TRBV9,CASSVAQGANTGELFF
TRBJ2-1,TRBV6-1,CASSGLAGGTNEQFF